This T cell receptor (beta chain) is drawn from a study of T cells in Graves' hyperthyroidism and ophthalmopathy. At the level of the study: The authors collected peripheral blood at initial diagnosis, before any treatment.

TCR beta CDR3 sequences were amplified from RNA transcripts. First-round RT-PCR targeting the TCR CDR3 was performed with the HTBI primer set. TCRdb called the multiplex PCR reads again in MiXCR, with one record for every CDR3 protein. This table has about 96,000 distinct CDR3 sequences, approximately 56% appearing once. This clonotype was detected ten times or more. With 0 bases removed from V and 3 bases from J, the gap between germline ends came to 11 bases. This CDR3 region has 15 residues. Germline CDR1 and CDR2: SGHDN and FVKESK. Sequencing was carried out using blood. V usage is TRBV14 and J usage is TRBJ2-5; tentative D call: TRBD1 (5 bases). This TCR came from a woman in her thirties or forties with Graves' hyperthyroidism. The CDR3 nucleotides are TGTGCCAGCAGCCAAGATGTGGGCAGGGAAGAGACCCAGTACTTC. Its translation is CASSQDVGREETQYF.